This entry lists 5 T cell receptor beta chains sequenced from one sample in a study of control samples from healthy donors and cancer patients. Some clones are missing from TCRdb's copy, which holds only in-frame ones; the method was immunoSEQ multiplex PCR. The data contain tens of thousands of clones, under 90% of them seen just once; the ten biggest clones take up roughly a tenth. The sample comprised blood. All receptors come from a man between 65 and 85 years old in good health.

This clone was counted a single time. J is TRBJ2-1 and V is TRBV5-6; 9 bases agree with TRBD2. This CDR3 is 15 amino acids long. The junction had 9 bases not matched to a gene; V was cut back by 4 bases and J by 7 bases. Germline loops: CDR1 SGHDT, CDR2 YYEEEE. The CDR3 DNA reads as TGTGCCAGCAGCAATCCAGCGGGGGGAAGTAATGAGCAGTTCTTC. Its protein is CASSNPAGGSNEQFF.

This clone was seen a few times. The chain recombines TRBV5-8 with TRBJ1-3; 7 bases are a match to TRBD1. Trimming took 4 bases from V and 0 from J; bases not matched to a gene: 7. Germline lookup yields CDR1 SGHTS and CDR2 YDEGEE. The CDR3 is 16 amino acids. The CDR3 region is CASSKGPGGSGNTIYF. The CDR3 bases are TGTGCCAGCAGCAAAGGACCAGGGGGCTCTGGAAACACCATATATTTT.

This clone was observed a handful of times. V gene TRBV18 combines with J gene TRBJ2-1; 13 nucleotides align to TRBD2. The germline V gene has CDR1 KGHSH and CDR2 LQKENI. Unmatched junction bases numbered 6, after V lost 2 bases and J lost 8 bases. The CDR3 covers 16 residues. The CDR3 sequence is CASSPYRTSGGDEQFF. CDR3 nucleotide sequence: TGTGCCAGCTCACCATATCGAACTAGCGGGGGGGATGAGCAGTTCTTC. The full variable domain, with the rest looked up from reference TRBV18 and TRBJ2-1, is NAGVMQNPRHLVRRRGQEARLRCSPMKGHSHVYWYRQLPEEGLKFMVYLQKENIIDESGMPKERFSAEFPKEGPSILRIQQVVRGDSAAYFCASSPYRTSGGDEQFFGPGTRLTVL.

The CDR3, as DNA: TGTGCCAGCAGTTTCCTGCCACTTAACACCGGGGAGCTGTTTTTT. Protein: CASSFLPLNTGELFF. The V and J genes are TRBV27 and TRBJ2-2; D call uncertain. The germline gives CDR1 MNHEY, CDR2 SMNVEV (reference sequence). The ends were cut back, 3 bases at V and 2 bases at J, with 10 bases in the middle. This CDR3 has 15 residues.

This clone was found a few times. The rearrangement links TRBV6-5 to TRBJ2-7; weak D call: TRBD2 (6 bases). Per germline, CDR1 MNHEY and CDR2 SVGAGI. The V and J ends lost 0 bases and 5 bases respectively, with 11 bases between them. The CDR3 contains 14 residues. CDR3: CASSYSIAGNEQYF. As DNA, the CDR3 is TGTGCCAGCAGTTACTCCATCGCGGGGAACGAGCAGTACTTC.